Listed here are 29 T cell receptor beta chains from one sample, sequenced in a study of blood T cell repertoires in COVID-19. Assay: immunoSEQ multiplex PCR; the TCRdb copy retains only in-frame clones and omits some. The sample lists 150,000 or so clones; around 87% were seen once. The sequencing input was peripheral blood. The receptors here all came from a man aged 60-69 years with COVID-19, enrolled during active disease.

This clone was observed once. This chain connects TRBV28 to TRBJ2-1; a possible D gene is TRBD1 (6 bases). The CDR3 runs 17 residues. The germline V gene encodes CDR1 MDHEN and CDR2 SYDVKM. The germline V and J ends were trimmed by 5 bases and 0 bases, with 17 bases remaining between them. The CDR3 coding sequence is TGTGCCAGCAGTCAGGGGAAAAGGGGATTCTCCTACAATGAGCAGTTCTTC. Translated: CASSQGKRGFSYNEQFF.

The rearrangement links TRBV12-5 to TRBJ1-2; TRBD1 is a possible D gene (5 bases). The CDR3 loop spans 16 amino acids. Germline V gene data show CDR1 as LGHNT and CDR2 as FRNRAP. With 0 bases removed from V and 13 bases from J, the gap between germline ends came to 24 bases. CDR3 sequence reads: CASGLVRGRATTPGTF. DNA for the CDR3: TGTGCTAGTGGTTTGGTACGAGGCAGGGCCACTACTCCTGGCACCTTC.

This clone has just one count. One junction end does not reproduce the germline sequence, and a read error may be involved. This chain links TRBV7-7 with TRBJ2-1; 8 nucleotides align to TRBD2. The CDR3 has 14 amino acids. Germline assignment: CDR1 SSHAT and CDR2 FNYEAQ (reference sequence). This CDR3 is CASSPGLVVNEQFF. The DNA of the CDR3 is TGTGCTAGCAGCCCGGGACTAGTTGTGAATGAGCAGTTCTTC.

Notes on this clone: Within the sample, other DNA sequences also encode this same CDR3. This chain uses TRBV7-2 with TRBJ1-5; D remains unclear. V lost 1 base to trimming and J lost 2 bases, with 6 bases between them. Germline V gene lookup returns CDR1 SGHTA and CDR2 FQGNSA. The CDR3 is made up of 14 amino acids. The CDR3 spells CASSLGGGNQPQHF. The DNA of the CDR3 is TGTGCCAGCAGCTTAGGCGGCGGCAATCAGCCCCAGCATTTT. The full variable domain, completed using reference TRBV7-2 and TRBJ1-5, is GAGVSQSPSNKVTEKGKDVELRCDPISGHTALYWYRQSLGQGLEFLIYFQGNSAPDKSGLPSDRFSAERTGGSVSTLTIQRTQQEDSAVYLCASSLGGGNQPQHFGDGTRLSIL.

This clone was seen a single time. In DNA, the CDR3 is TGTGCCAGCTCACCATTGACTAGCAGCAATGAGCAGTTCTTC. This encodes CASSPLTSSNEQFF. This rearrangement joins TRBV18 to TRBJ2-1; 7 bases align to TRBD2. Germline loops: CDR1 KGHSH, CDR2 LQKENI. This CDR3 contains 14 residues. Trimming cost V 2 bases and J 6 bases; bases outside gene matches: 4.

This clone was found once. This rearrangement joins TRBV24-1 to TRBJ2-2, with 10 bases identical to TRBD1. Germline lookup yields CDR1 KGHDR and CDR2 SFDVKD. The CDR3 is made up of 15 amino acids. The trim removed 6 bases at V and 3 bases at J, leaving 3 bases unmatched. CDR3 residues: CATSPGQGYTGELFF. Here the CDR3 DNA reads TGTGCCACCAGTCCGGGACAGGGGTACACCGGGGAGCTGTTTTTT.

The chain combines TRBV28 with TRBJ2-3; no definite D call. Between the trimmed V and J ends, which lost 7 bases and 4 bases, there was a span of 12 bases. Germline CDR1 reads MDHEN; CDR2 reads SYDVKM. The CDR3 runs 13 residues. CDR3 nucleotide sequence: TGTGCCAGCACCTTAAATTATCCAGATACGCAGTATTTT. It is translated as CASTLNYPDTQYF. The entire variable domain, with the rest obtained from reference TRBV28 and TRBJ2-3, is as follows: DVKVTQSSRYLVKRTGEKVFLECVQDMDHENMFWYRQDPGLGLRLIYFSYDVKMKEKGDIPEGYSVSREKKERFSLILESASTNQTSMYLCASTLNYPDTQYFGPGTRLTVL.

The rearrangement uses TRBV29-1 and TRBJ1-4; D unclear. The ends were cut back, 5 bases at V and 0 bases at J, with 10 bases in the middle. The CDR3 spans 14 residues. Germline V gene lookup returns CDR1 SQVTM and CDR2 ANQGSEA. CDR3 bases: TGCAGCGTTCTTCCGGGTGCAACTAATGAAAAACTGTTTTTT. Protein: CSVLPGATNEKLFF.

The chain combines TRBV19 with TRBJ2-1, with TRBD1 as a possible D gene (6 bases). The V and J ends lost 7 bases and 7 bases respectively, with 20 bases between them. CDR1 and CDR2 (germline): LNHDA, SQIVND (reference sequence). The CDR3 is made up of 15 amino acids. CDR3 region: CASINPGTTGNEQFF. Here the CDR3 DNA reads TGTGCCAGTATTAACCCCGGGACAACGGGGAATGAGCAGTTCTTC.

The chain has TRBV4-2 and TRBJ2-5; D is unresolved. Deletions cut 0 bases from V and 7 bases from J, with 6 bases between. Germline CDR1 is LGHNA and CDR2 is YNFKEQ. The CDR3 is made up of 12 amino acids. Written as DNA, the CDR3 is TGTGCCAGCAGCCAAGAGAGTACGACCCAGTACTTC. This translates into CASSQESTTQYF.

The CDR3 DNA reads as TGTGCCAGCAGCTTTCCAGGGGGAGAAAAACTGTTTTTT. Translating gives CASSFPGGEKLFF. The genes are TRBV7-2 and TRBJ1-4; the match to TRBD1 covers 7 bases. CDR1 is SGHTA, CDR2 FQGNSA, per germline. Germline trimming cut 3 bases from V and 8 bases from J; bases unmatched to any gene: 3. CDR3 length equals 13 residues.

The chain links TRBV6-2 or TRBV6-3 to TRBJ2-1, with D uncertain. The V gene lost 2 bases and the J gene lost 12 bases, with 14 bases spanning the gap. From germline, CDR1 is MNHEY and CDR2 SVGEGT. This CDR3 contains 13 residues. CDR3 residues: CASSYQPELSQFF. CDR3 nucleotides: TGTGCCAGCAGTTACCAACCTGAGCTTTCGCAGTTCTTC.

The rearrangement links TRBV9 to TRBJ1-1; 10 bases map to TRBD1. Losses at the gene ends were 4 bases for V and 8 bases for J; bases not matched to a gene: 8. This CDR3 has 14 amino acids. The germline V gene encodes CDR1 SGDLS and CDR2 YYNGEE. The chain's CDR3 is CASSLRQGAGEAFF. As DNA, the CDR3 is TGTGCCAGCAGCCTTCGACAGGGGGCCGGGGAAGCTTTCTTT. Filled out from reference TRBV9 and TRBJ1-1, the complete variable domain reads DSGVTQTPKHLITATGQRVTLRCSPRSGDLSVYWYQQSLDQGLQFLIQYYNGEERAKGNILERFSAQQFPDLHSELNLSSLELGDSALYFCASSLRQGAGEAFFGQGTRLTVV.

V is TRBV29-1 and J is TRBJ1-1; D is unclear. CDR3 length equals 16 residues. V was trimmed by 0 bases and J by 1 base, leaving 15 bases between them. Germline CDR1 and CDR2: SQVTM and ANQGSEA. CDR3 region: CSVEDTAGPSNTEAFF. In nucleotides, the CDR3 is TGCAGCGTTGAAGATACCGCAGGCCCCTCGAACACTGAAGCTTTCTTT.

This chain connects TRBV19 to TRBJ1-3; 9 nucleotides match TRBD1. V lost 7 bases, J lost 1 base, and 8 bases stayed unmatched. In germline, CDR1 is LNHDA, CDR2 SQIVND (reference sequence). The CDR3 has 16 amino acids. In DNA form, the CDR3 reads TGTGCCAGTACCCAGACAGGGGGTCGATCTGGAAACACCATATATTTT. This sequence encodes CASTQTGGRSGNTIYF.

The J gene is TRBJ1-2, the V gene TRBV12-5, with 7 bases lining up with TRBD1. The length of the CDR3 is 14 residues. V gave up 2 bases and J gave up 3 bases; unmatched junction bases: 3. Per the germline V gene, CDR1 is LGHNT and CDR2 is FRNRAP. The CDR3 sequence: CASGLPGQHYGYTF. The CDR3 bases are TGTGCTAGTGGTTTGCCGGGACAGCACTATGGCTACACCTTC.

V gene TRBV19 combines with J gene TRBJ2-7; TRBD1 agrees at 7 bases. Germline loops: CDR1 LNHDA, CDR2 SQIVND (reference sequence). After removal of 5 bases from V and 3 bases from J, the junction contained 7 bases not matched to a gene. CDR3 length: 14 residues. In DNA form, the CDR3 reads TGTGCCAGTAGTCTTCCGGGACAGAGCTACGAGCAGTACTTC. This encodes CASSLPGQSYEQYF.

CDR3 in amino acids: CASSPMGGTAYEQYF. The CDR3 bases are TGTGCCAGCTCACCCATGGGAGGAACTGCCTACGAGCAGTACTTC. This chain joins TRBV18 and TRBJ2-7; possibly TRBD2 for D (6 bases). The CDR3 is 15 amino acids. The V gene's germline CDR1 is KGHSH and CDR2 LQKENI. Trimming left V 3 bases short and J 2 bases short, with 14 bases between.

This rearrangement joins TRBV9 to TRBJ2-2; D gene uncertain. Trimming took 2 bases from V and 0 from J, leaving 8 bases between them. CDR1 is SGDLS, CDR2 YYNGEE, per germline. The CDR3 spans 15 residues. This chain's CDR3 is CASSVGPANTGELFF. The CDR3 nucleotides read TGTGCCAGCAGCGTGGGCCCTGCGAACACCGGGGAGCTGTTTTTT.

This sequence joins TRBV6-5 and TRBJ1-3; TRBD1 agrees at 9 bases. V lost 6 bases and J lost 3; bases outside the gene matches: 3. Germline CDR1 MNHEY, CDR2 SVGAGI. There are 14 residues in the CDR3. This CDR3 is CASRGQGYGNTIYF. In nucleotides, the CDR3 is TGTGCCAGCAGGGGACAGGGATATGGAAACACCATATATTTT.

This clone showed up just once. The chain carries TRBV15 and TRBJ1-2; 7 bases fit TRBD1. The trim removed 5 bases at V and 5 bases at J, leaving 17 bases unmatched. The CDR3 runs to 17 residues. In germline, CDR1 is LNHNV, CDR2 YYDKDF (reference sequence). The CDR3 loop reads CATSPRDSPRYFYGYTF. The CDR3 coding sequence is TGTGCCACCAGCCCCCGGGACAGTCCCCGCTATTTTTATGGCTACACCTTC.

The chain combines TRBV3-1 (or the pseudogene TRBV3-2) with TRBJ1-5; D not certain. CDR3 length: 14 residues. The germline V gene encodes CDR1 LGHDT and CDR2 YNNKEL (reference sequence). V was shortened by 3 bases and J by 9 bases, with 15 bases between the two germline ends. DNA of the CDR3: TGTGCCAGCAGCCACGGAGCGTTCGAGGGGCCCCAGCATTTT. Amino acid sequence: CASSHGAFEGPQHF.

The DNA of the CDR3 is TGTGCCAGCAGCACCACTCTAAGACAGTACACTGAAGCTTTCTTT. Translated: CASSTTLRQYTEAFF. The chain joins TRBV7-9 to TRBJ1-1, with D possibly matching TRBD1 (5 bases). This CDR3 is 15 amino acids long. Germline values: CDR1 SEHNR, CDR2 FQNEAQ (reference sequence). Trimming stripped 5 bases from V and 3 bases from J, with 16 bases between.

V usage is TRBV5-5 and J usage is TRBJ1-5, with TRBD1 as a possible D gene (6 bases). CDR1 and CDR2 (germline): SGHKS, YYEKEE (reference sequence). This CDR3 has 15 residues. Trimming cost V 0 bases and J 3 bases, with 10 bases left between them. CDR3: CASSLEDRINQPQHF. The CDR3 region has the DNA TGTGCCAGCAGCTTGGAAGACAGGATCAATCAGCCCCAGCATTTT.

This clone occurred a few times. This chain joins TRBV27 and TRBJ1-1; 8 nucleotides align to TRBD1. CDR1 and CDR2 from the germline V gene are MNHEY and SMNVEV (reference sequence). Losses at the gene ends were 4 bases for V and 1 base for J; bases not matched to a gene: 5. CDR3 length equals 15 residues. The CDR3 bases are TGTGCCAGCAGTTCAGGGGGCTGGGGGAACACTGAAGCTTTCTTT. As protein: CASSSGGWGNTEAFF.

J is TRBJ2-6 and V is TRBV14; D remains ambiguous. This CDR3 has 16 amino acids. V lost 2 bases and J lost 1, with 9 bases in between. Germline assignment: CDR1 SGHDN and CDR2 FVKESK. The CDR3 DNA reads TGTGCCAGCAGCCAACGAATTCGGTCTGGGGCCAACGTCCTGACTTTC. This codes for CASSQRIRSGANVLTF.

The chain is built from TRBV5-4 and TRBJ1-2; tentatively, D is TRBD1 (6 bases). From germline, CDR1 is SGHNT and CDR2 YYREEE (reference sequence). Trimming stripped 2 bases from V and 7 bases from J, with 12 bases between. This CDR3 region has 13 residues. The CDR3 coding sequence is TGTGCCAGCAGCTTAGAACAGGGAATTGGCTACACCTTC. Protein: CASSLEQGIGYTF.

The chain has TRBV2 and TRBJ1-6; 7 nucleotides match TRBD1. This CDR3 is 15 amino acids long. Germline CDR1 is SNHLY and CDR2 is FYNNEI. J lost 7 bases, V lost 6 bases, and 9 bases had no gene match. CDR3 region: CASRNPTGLNSPLHF. CDR3 sequence (DNA): TGTGCCAGCAGGAACCCGACAGGGCTCAATTCACCCCTCCACTTT.

The chain couples TRBV12-3 or TRBV12-4 to TRBJ1-1; possibly TRBD1 for D (5 bases). Trimming pared 2 bases from V and 4 bases from J, leaving 8 bases between. This CDR3 comprises 13 residues. CDR3 protein: CASSLRGVTEAFF. The DNA for the CDR3 is TGTGCCAGCAGTTTAAGGGGTGTCACTGAAGCTTTCTTT.